These 13 T cell receptor beta chains share one sample of origin, sequenced in a study of tumor-infiltrating lymphocytes in localized non-small cell lung cancer (dated by TCRdb to about 2021). Libraries were constructed by the immunoSEQ multiplex PCR assay. Held by TCRdb, this immuneACCESS table contains in-frame sequences only and omits some clones. Under half of the omission traces to an unresolved V gene where checked; the cause of the rest is unknown. This sample is represented by roughly 11,000 clones; about four fifths of them were singletons. Roughly 8% of the sample belongs to the ten largest clones. The sequenced material came from lung tumor tissue. These TCRs come from a human donor with non-small cell lung cancer.

The V call is TRBV4-3, the J call TRBJ1-2, with D hard to call. The V gene lost 1 base and the J gene lost 5 bases, with 5 bases spanning the gap. The CDR3 length is 12 residues. Germline CDR1 LGHNA, CDR2 YSLEER. The CDR3 region has the DNA TGCGCCAGCAGCCAAGGGCAGTATGGCTACACCTTC. Amino acids: CASSQGQYGYTF.

The sample holds a few counts of this clone. The chain uses TRBV29-1 and TRBJ2-2; 8 positions agree with TRBD1. With 7 bases clipped from V and 3 bases from J, the junction kept 7 bases outside the gene matches. CDR3 length equals 14 residues. Germline CDR1 and CDR2: SQVTM and ANQGSEA. The DNA of the CDR3 is TGCAGCGGCGGACAGGGAACTTACACCGGGGAGCTGTTTTTT. It codes for CSGGQGTYTGELFF.

This clone has only a few counts. The V gene is TRBV5-1, the J gene TRBJ2-7, with D perhaps matching TRBD1 (6 bases). Germline V CDR1 and CDR2: SGHRS, YFSETQ. The CDR3 is 15 amino acids. Deletions cut 0 bases from V and 6 bases from J, with 16 bases between. Written as DNA, the CDR3 is TGCGCCAGCAGCTTGGCGGCGACAGGAACCCGCGAGCAGTACTTC. It yields the protein CASSLAATGTREQYF.

The chain employs TRBV27 and TRBJ2-1; 9 nucleotides line up with TRBD2. The CDR3 has 12 residues. Germline CDR1 is MNHEY and CDR2 is SMNVEV (reference sequence). The trim removed 5 bases at V and 12 bases at J, leaving 5 bases unmatched. The CDR3 protein is CASSPLSGRQFF. The CDR3 bases are TGTGCCAGCAGTCCCCTTAGCGGGAGGCAGTTCTTC.

The chain is built from TRBV11-2 and TRBJ1-2; a possible D gene is TRBD1 (6 bases). This CDR3 contains 15 residues. Trimming stripped 1 base from V and 8 bases from J, with 17 bases between. Germline V gives CDR1 SGHAT, CDR2 FQNNGV. The CDR3 spells CASSLVMTGRGGYTF. The CDR3 nucleotides read TGTGCCAGCAGCTTAGTCATGACAGGACGTGGCGGCTACACCTTC.

Only one count was recorded for this clone. V is TRBV10-3 and J is TRBJ2-1; the D call may be TRBD1 or TRBD2 (6 bases each). V shed 0 bases and J shed 7 bases, with 16 bases lying between them. Germline loops: CDR1 ENHRY, CDR2 SYGVKD. The CDR3 loop spans 16 amino acids. CDR3 coding DNA: TGTGCCATCAGTGAGTCAATCGGGGGCCTTAGGAATGAGCAGTTCTTC. Translated, it gives CAISESIGGLRNEQFF.

This clone has just one count. The chain carries TRBV30 and TRBJ1-2; 8 bases fit TRBD1. V gave up 5 bases and J gave up 0 bases; unmatched junction bases: 11. The CDR3 runs to 16 residues. From germline, CDR1 is GTSNPN and CDR2 SVGIG (reference sequence). The CDR3 spells CAWAQGGYSTNYGYTF. The CDR3 DNA follows: TGTGCCTGGGCACAGGGGGGCTATTCTACTAACTATGGCTACACCTTC.

This clone came up once. The V gene is TRBV5-5, the J gene TRBJ2-1; no reliable D call. V was trimmed by 0 bases and J by 7 bases, leaving 8 bases between them. CDR1 SGHKS and CDR2 YYEKEE come from the germline V gene (reference sequence). The CDR3 is made up of 13 amino acids. CDR3 region: CASSLDGKNEQFF. The CDR3 bases are TGTGCCAGCAGCTTGGATGGCAAAAATGAGCAGTTCTTC.

A remark on this clone: Distinct nucleotide sequences in the sample also encode this CDR3. V usage is TRBV5-4 and J usage is TRBJ2-2; D unclear. This CDR3 has 14 residues. The germline V gene encodes CDR1 SGHNT and CDR2 YYREEE (reference sequence). Deletions cut 0 bases from V and 4 bases from J, with 7 bases between. The CDR3 nucleotides are TGTGCCAGCAGCTTGGTGGACGCCACCGGGGAGCTGTTTTTT. It yields the protein CASSLVDATGELFF.

The chain uses TRBV7-9 and TRBJ2-3, with 11 bases aligning to TRBD2. The germline gives CDR1 SEHNR, CDR2 FQNEAQ (reference sequence). Germline trimming cut 1 base from V and 2 bases from J; bases unmatched to any gene: 11. This CDR3 has 19 residues. The CDR3 coding sequence is TGTGCCAGCAGCTTAGTGGGCCCCGGGACTAGCGGATACACAGATACGCAGTATTTT. It codes for CASSLVGPGTSGYTDTQYF.

V is TRBV10-3 and J is TRBJ1-2, with 10 nucleotides matching TRBD1. The CDR3 contains 14 residues. Germline CDR1 and CDR2: ENHRY and SYGVKD. The trim removed 4 bases at V and 5 bases at J, leaving 4 bases unmatched. This CDR3 reads CAISGRDRGYGYTF. CDR3 DNA: TGTGCCATCAGTGGGAGGGACAGGGGATATGGCTACACCTTC.

This chain uses TRBV7-7 with TRBJ2-1; 10 positions match TRBD2. V dropped 1 base and J dropped 7; count of bases not matched to a gene: 4. Per germline, CDR1 SSHAT and CDR2 FNYEAQ (reference sequence). The CDR3 totals 15 residues. DNA for the CDR3: TGTGCCAGCAGCTTAGGGCCTAGCGGGGGTAATGAGCAGTTCTTC. This sequence encodes CASSLGPSGGNEQFF. Full variable domain (outside the CDR3, taken from reference TRBV7-7 and TRBJ2-1): GAGVSQSPRYKVTKRGQDVTLRCDPISSHATLYWYQQALGQGPEFLTYFNYEAQPDKSGLPSDRFSAERPEGSISTLTIQRTEQRDSAMYRCASSLGPSGGNEQFFGPGTRLTVL.

The V call is TRBV11-3, the J call TRBJ2-1, with 9 nucleotides matching TRBD2. In germline, CDR1 is SGHNT, CDR2 YENEEA. There are 15 residues in the CDR3. The trim removed 3 bases at V and 7 bases at J, leaving 7 bases unmatched. CDR3 bases: TGTGCCAGCAGCTTTGGCGGGGGGGCCTTTAATGAGCAGTTCTTC. It codes for CASSFGGGAFNEQFF. Looking up the rest from reference TRBV11-3 and TRBJ2-1 gives the full variable domain: EAGVVQSPRYKIIEKKQPVAFWCNPISGHNTLYWYLQNLGQGPELLIRYENEEAVDDSQLPKDRFSAERLKGVDSTLKIQPAELGDSAVYLCASSFGGGAFNEQFFGPGTRLTVL.